This TCR beta chain was identified in a study of T cell responses to AZD1222 COVID-19 vaccine. Profiling relied on immunoSEQ multiplex PCR, and the TCRdb table lists in-frame clones only, not all of them. The sample lists roughly 130,000 clones, 92% occurring once. The source was peripheral blood, collected 28 days after the second AZD1222 dose. This TCR came from an adult who received the AZD1222 COVID-19 vaccine.

The DNA for the CDR3 is TGTGCCAGCAGTCGCGGCCCAGGGGATAATTCACCCCTCCACTTT. Protein product: CASSRGPGDNSPLHF. This chain joins TRBV28 and TRBJ1-6, with D possibly being TRBD1 (6 bases). This CDR3 contains 15 residues. V lost 5 bases to trimming and J lost 5 bases, with 13 bases between them. Germline CDR1 and CDR2: MDHEN and SYDVKM.